A selection of T cell receptor beta chains follows, all from one sample in a study of T cell repertoires in cytomegalovirus infection. TCRdb recomputed calls from the reads with MiXCR, one row per CDR3 protein. This sample yields 200,000 to 300,000 distinct CDR3 sequences, of which less than 9.5% are seen a single time; roughly 16% belongs to the top ten. Sequenced sample: PBMCs. These receptors came from a human donor in good health (CMV status not recorded). Some clones in this sample may be carry-over from other donors' samples. Both conserved end residues are part of each CDR3. The D gene is left open where the match is weak. Clone size appears in some rows only: once, few, many, or a class for an expanded clone.

TRBV7-4	TRBJ2-7	.	few	CASSLERASDYEQYF	TGTGCCAGCAGCTTAGAGAGGGCCTCAGACTACGAGCAGTACTTC
TRBV18	TRBJ2-1	TRBD2	.	CASSPLGTSGNEQFF	TGTGCCAGCTCACCTCTAGGGACTAGCGGCAATGAGCAGTTCTTC
TRBV28	TRBJ2-5	.	.	CASSPLMSAGTQYF	TGTGCCAGCAGTCCTCTCATGTCCGCAGGGACCCAGTACTTC
TRBV6-2/TRBV6-3	TRBJ1-5	.	many	CASSYSIGRGEVGQPQHF	TGTGCCAGCAGTTACTCGATCGGCAGGGGAGAGGTGGGTCAGCCCCAGCATTTT
TRBV7-2	TRBJ1-1	TRBD1	many	CASSFGGQLNTEAFF	TGTGCCAGCAGCTTTGGGGGACAGCTGAACACTGAAGCTTTCTTT
TRBV6-6	TRBJ2-2	TRBD1	few	CASSGDRVSTGELFF	TGTGCCAGCAGTGGGGACAGGGTCAGCACCGGGGAGCTGTTTTTT
TRBV20-1	TRBJ2-3	TRBD2	many	CSAAWTSGGARTDTQYF	TGCAGTGCCGCCTGGACTAGCGGGGGGGCCCGCACAGATACGCAGTATTTT
TRBV6-5	TRBJ2-4	.	.	CASSSLGDRAKNIQYF	TGTGCCAGCAGTTCTTTGGGAGACAGGGCCAAAAACATTCAGTACTTC
TRBV28	TRBJ1-5	TRBD1	.	CASSGRQGGNQPQHF	TGTGCCAGCAGTGGAAGACAGGGGGGCAATCAGCCCCAGCATTTT
TRBV4-2	TRBJ2-5	.	.	CASSHRQEEETQYF	TGTGCCAGCAGCCATCGACAGGAGGAGGAGACCCAGTACTTC
TRBV20-1	TRBJ1-5	TRBD1	.	CSARNDRGFSNQPQHF	TGCAGTGCTAGGAACGACAGGGGTTTTAGCAATCAGCCCCAGCATTTT
TRBV6-5	TRBJ1-3	TRBD1	few	CASSPQPGQRNTIYF	TGTGCCAGCAGCCCCCAGCCGGGACAGAGAAACACCATATATTTT
TRBV7-2	TRBJ1-1	.	many	CASSSSGTVNTEAFF	TGTGCCAGCAGCTCATCCGGTACGGTGAACACTGAAGCTTTCTTT
TRBV14	TRBJ2-7	.	.	CASSQERGLSSYEQYF	TGTGCCAGCAGCCAAGAGAGGGGGTTAAGCTCCTACGAGCAGTACTTC
TRBV7-8	TRBJ1-5	.	many	CASSLLDNNSNQPQHF	TGTGCCAGCAGCCTCCTCGACAACAATAGCAATCAGCCCCAGCATTTT
TRBV7-6	TRBJ2-2	.	many	CASSQRDGTGELFF	TGTGCCAGCAGCCAACGGGACGGCACCGGGGAGCTGTTTTTT
TRBV19	TRBJ1-1	.	.	CASSTFANTEAFF	TGTGCCAGTAGTACCTTTGCGAACACTGAAGCTTTCTTT
TRBV7-6	TRBJ2-7	TRBD1	many	CASSLRSPGDSALEQYF	TGTGCCAGCAGCTTAAGGTCGCCTGGGGACAGCGCCCTCGAGCAGTACTTC